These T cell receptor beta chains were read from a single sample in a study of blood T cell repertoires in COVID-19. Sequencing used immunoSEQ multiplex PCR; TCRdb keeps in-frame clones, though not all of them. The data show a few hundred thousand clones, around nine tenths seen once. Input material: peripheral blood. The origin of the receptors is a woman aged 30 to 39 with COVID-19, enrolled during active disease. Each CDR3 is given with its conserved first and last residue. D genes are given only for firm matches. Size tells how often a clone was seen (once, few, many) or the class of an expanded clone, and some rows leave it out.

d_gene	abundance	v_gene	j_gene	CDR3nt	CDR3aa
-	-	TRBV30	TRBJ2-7	TGTGCCTGGGGACGCGGAGCCTACGAGCAGTACTTC	CAWGRGAYEQYF
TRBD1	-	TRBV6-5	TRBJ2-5	TGTGCCAGCAGTTACTCGACAGGGCTGGAAGAGACCCAGTACTTC	CASSYSTGLEETQYF
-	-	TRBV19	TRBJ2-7	TGTGCCAGTAGTATGGGCGGGTACGAGCAGTACTTC	CASSMGGYEQYF
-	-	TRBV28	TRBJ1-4	TGTGCCAGCAGTTTAATCGCCGCGGGGGGGAGGGGAAAAAATGAAAAACTGTTTTTT	CASSLIAAGGRGKNEKLFF
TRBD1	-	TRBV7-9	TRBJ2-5	TGTGCCAGCAGCTTAGCGCGGCAGGGGGCCGTCCATCAAGAGACCCAGTACTTC	CASSLARQGAVHQETQYF
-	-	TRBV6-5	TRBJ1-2	TGTGCCAGCACCTTGAGGGGGATCTATGGCTACACCTTC	CASTLRGIYGYTF
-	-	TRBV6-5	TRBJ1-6	TGTGCCAGCAGTTACCTGACAGTACCTTCACCCCTCCACTTT	CASSYLTVPSPLHF
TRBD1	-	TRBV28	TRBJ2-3	TGTGCCAGCAGTAACGGACAGGGCCGTTTCACAGATACGCAGTATTTT	CASSNGQGRFTDTQYF
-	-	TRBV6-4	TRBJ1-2	TGTGCCAGCAGTGAACAGGGCTATGGCTACACCTTC	CASSEQGYGYTF
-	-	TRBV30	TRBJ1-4	TGTGCCTGGAGTGGAGGGGGAAATGAAAAACTGTTTTTT	CAWSGGGNEKLFF
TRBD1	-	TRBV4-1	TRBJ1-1	TGCGCCAGCAGTGACAGGGTAAACACTGAAGCTTTCTTT	CASSDRVNTEAFF
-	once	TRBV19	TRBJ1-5	TGTGCCAGCCAGGTAGGGGATAGCAATCAGCCCCAGCATTTT	CASQVGDSNQPQHF
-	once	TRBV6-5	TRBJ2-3	TGTGCCAGCAGTTACGCCAGGGCGGCAGATACGCAGTATTTT	CASSYARAADTQYF
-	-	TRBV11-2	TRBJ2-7	TGTGCCAGCAGCCGTAACGAAGGCTGGGCGCACTTC	CASSRNEGWAHF
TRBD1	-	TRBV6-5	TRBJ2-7	TGTGCCAGCAGATCGGACAGGGGAAGTACCTACGAGCAGTACTTC	CASRSDRGSTYEQYF
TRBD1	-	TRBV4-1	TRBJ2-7	TGCGCCAGCAGCCGGGGACAGGGCTACGAGCAGTACTTC	CASSRGQGYEQYF
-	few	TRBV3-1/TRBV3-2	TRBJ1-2	TGTGCCAGCAGTCCCTTAGGGGCCCATGGCTACACCTTC	CASSPLGAHGYTF
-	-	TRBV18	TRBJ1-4	TGTGCCAGCTCAGAAGGGGGACACGCGAATGAAAAACTGTTTTTT	CASSEGGHANEKLFF
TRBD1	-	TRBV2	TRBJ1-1	TGTGCCATGGGCCTTAGGGGGCACATGAACACTGAAGCTTTCTTT	CAMGLRGHMNTEAFF
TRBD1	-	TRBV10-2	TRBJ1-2	TGCGCCAGCAGGGAGACAGGGAATCAACCCCTGTTATCCGGCTACACCTTC	CASRETGNQPLLSGYTF
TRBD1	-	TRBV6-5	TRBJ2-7	TGTGCCAGCAGTCCCGGGACAGGGGCCTCCTACGAGCAGTACTTC	CASSPGTGASYEQYF
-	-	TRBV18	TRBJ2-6	TGTGCCAGCTCTCCAGGGGCGTTCCCCGGCTCTGGGGCCAACGTCCTGACTTTC	CASSPGAFPGSGANVLTF
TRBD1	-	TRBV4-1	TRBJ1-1	TGCGCCAGCAGCCCGGGACAGGTAAGGACTGAAGCTTTCTTT	CASSPGQVRTEAFF
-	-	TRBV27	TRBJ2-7	TGTGCCAGCAGTGCAGGCACGAGCTCCTACGAGCAGTACTTC	CASSAGTSSYEQYF
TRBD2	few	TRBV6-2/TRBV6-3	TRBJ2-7	TGTGCCAGCAGTTACGTTGATACCCGGGACTACTCCTACGAGCAGTACTTC	CASSYVDTRDYSYEQYF
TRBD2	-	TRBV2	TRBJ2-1	TGTGCCAGCTTAGGACGGGGGGGGAGCTCCTACAATGAGCAGTTCTTC	CASLGRGGSSYNEQFF
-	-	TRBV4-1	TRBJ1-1	TGCGCCAGCAGCCAAGAGACCGGGAGAACCGAAGCTTTCTTT	CASSQETGRTEAFF
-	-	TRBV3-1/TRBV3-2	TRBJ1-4	TGTGCCAGCAGCCAAGTACAGTCGGATAATGAAAAACTGTTTTTT	CASSQVQSDNEKLFF
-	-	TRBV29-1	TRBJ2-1	TGCAGCGTTGAATCGGGGGTAGGGAACAATGAGCAGTTCTTC	CSVESGVGNNEQFF
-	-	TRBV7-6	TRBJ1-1	TGTGCCAGCAGCTTGACAGGACGGGAGAACACTGAAGCTTTCTTT	CASSLTGRENTEAFF
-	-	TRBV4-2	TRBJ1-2	TGTGCCAGCAGCCAGGACAGCTTCTGGGGCTACACCTTC	CASSQDSFWGYTF
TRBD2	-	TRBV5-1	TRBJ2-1	TGCGCCAGCAGCTTGTTCTCGCTTAGCGGGGGGCTGGGTGAGCAGTTCTTC	CASSLFSLSGGLGEQFF
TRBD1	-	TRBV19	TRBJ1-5	TGTGCCAGTAGTATAACAGGGGGCTATAGCAATCAGCCCCAGCATTTT	CASSITGGYSNQPQHF
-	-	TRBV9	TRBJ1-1	TGTGCCAGCAGCGTAGTACCGATGACATTTGACACTGAAGCTTTCTTT	CASSVVPMTFDTEAFF
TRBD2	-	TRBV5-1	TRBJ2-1	TGCGCCAGCAGCCCCTGGACTAGCGGGGGGGCCAATGAGCAGTTCTTC	CASSPWTSGGANEQFF
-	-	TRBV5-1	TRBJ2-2	TGCGCCAGCAGCCTGACAGTGAACACCGGGGAGCTGTTTTTT	CASSLTVNTGELFF
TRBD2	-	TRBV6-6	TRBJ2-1	TGTGCCAGCAGCTGGGGGGCTAGCGGGGAGTACAATGAGCAGTTCTTC	CASSWGASGEYNEQFF
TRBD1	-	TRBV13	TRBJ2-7	TGTGCCAGCAGCCCACGGGGACAGGGCTCCTACGAGCAGTACTTC	CASSPRGQGSYEQYF
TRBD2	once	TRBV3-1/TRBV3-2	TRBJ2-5	TGTGCCAGCAGCCCCTGGTTAGCGGGGGGGCTCGAGACCCAGTACTTC	CASSPWLAGGLETQYF
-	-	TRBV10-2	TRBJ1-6	TGCGCCAGCAGCCTAACAGGGTATGATTCACCCCTCCACTTT	CASSLTGYDSPLHF
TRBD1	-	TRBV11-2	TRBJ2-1	TGTGCCAGCAGCTTCCTGGGACAGGGGTCTTTTGATGAGCAGTTCTTC	CASSFLGQGSFDEQFF
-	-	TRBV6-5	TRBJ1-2	TGTGCCAGCAGTTACCTAGACAGCTTCTATGGCTACACCTTC	CASSYLDSFYGYTF
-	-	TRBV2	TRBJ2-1	TGTGCCAGCAGTGCGTGGTTGGGGAGTGAGCAGTTCTTC	CASSAWLGSEQFF
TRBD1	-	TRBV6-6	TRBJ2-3	TGTGCCAGCAGTCCTCTCGGTGGGACAGCCCCTAGCACAGATACGCAGTATTTT	CASSPLGGTAPSTDTQYF
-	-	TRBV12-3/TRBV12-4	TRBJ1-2	TGTGCCAGCAGTTTAGAGGGGGTATATGGCTACACCTTC	CASSLEGVYGYTF
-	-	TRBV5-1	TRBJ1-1	TGCGCCAGCAGCTTGGTGGCGACAGGGAACACTGAAGCTTTCTTT	CASSLVATGNTEAFF
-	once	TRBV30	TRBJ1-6	TGTGCCTGGAGTGGGCAGGGGTACTCACCCCTCCACTTT	CAWSGQGYSPLHF
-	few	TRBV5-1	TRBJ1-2	TGCGCCAGCAGCTTGGGGCCGGACACACACTATGGCTACACCTTC	CASSLGPDTHYGYTF
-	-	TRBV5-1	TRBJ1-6	TGCGCCAGCAGTAGAGAGGGAGCTAACAATTCACCCCTCCACTTT	CASSREGANNSPLHF
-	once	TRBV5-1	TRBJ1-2	TGCGCCAGCAGCTTGGAGGGGTCCTATGGCTACACCTTC	CASSLEGSYGYTF